The 2 T cell receptor beta chains in this list originate from one sample, sequenced in a study of CD8 T cells in Susac syndrome. An amount of RNA that ranged from roughly 0.5 to 1 ug was reverse transcribed with random hexamers. TCRdb re-derived calls from the immunoSEQ multiplex PCR reads in MiXCR, one entry per CDR3 protein. The sample carries some 300,000 distinct CDR3 sequences, around 83% recorded once. The source material was CD8+ T cells from PBMCs. Receptors originate from a human donor with multiple sclerosis.

V usage is TRBV27 and J usage is TRBJ1-5; the D gene is possibly TRBD1 (6 bases). The CDR3 runs 15 residues. CDR1 is MNHEY, CDR2 SMNVEV, per germline (reference sequence). V was cut by 4 bases and J by 9 bases, with 19 bases left in between. The CDR3 here is CASSSSRGGFAPQHF. CDR3 bases: TGTGCCAGCAGTTCCAGCAGGGGAGGGTTTGCGCCCCAGCATTTT.

This clonotype occurred once. The V and J genes are TRBV9 and TRBJ1-1, with D tentatively TRBD1 (5 bases). The CDR3 runs to 15 residues. Germline V lookup: CDR1 SGDLS, CDR2 YYNGEE. Trimming stripped 1 base from V and 1 base from J, with 11 bases between. The CDR3 DNA reads TGTGCCAGCAGCGTATCGACAGAGAAGAACACTGAAGCTTTCTTT. Protein product: CASSVSTEKNTEAFF. The full variable domain, with the rest looked up from reference TRBV9 and TRBJ1-1, is DSGVTQTPKHLITATGQRVTLRCSPRSGDLSVYWYQQSLDQGLQFLIQYYNGEERAKGNILERFSAQQFPDLHSELNLSSLELGDSALYFCASSVSTEKNTEAFFGQGTRLTVV.